This T cell receptor beta chain was identified in a study of cytomegalovirus exposure and HLA in healthy donors. Findings of the study overall: Some V segments, including TRBV6-2 and TRBV6-3, were excluded as indistinguishable. For presence/absence analyses, sequencing depth was assumed to be roughly uniform across donors.

To note about this clone: Its antigen is still unknown.

PCR primers comprised 60 Vbeta and 13 Jbeta primers. TCRdb's table, derived via immunoSEQ multiplex PCR, lists solely in-frame clones and lacks some. Of about 160,000 clones detected, approximately 80% appear once; the ten largest clones hold 2.4%. The CDR3 is made up of 14 amino acids. V lost 8 bases and J lost 1; bases outside the gene matches: 3. The germline V gene has CDR1 LNHDA and CDR2 SQIVND (reference sequence). Donors were nominally healthy when sampled, though unrecorded immune exposures were likely. This clonotype originated in a male donor in good health and CMV-seronegative. V gene TRBV19 combines with J gene TRBJ2-1; the match to TRBD2 covers 9 bases. The sample taken for sequencing was PBMCs. CDR3 sequence reads: CASRLADSYNEQFF. CDR3 bases: TGTGCCAGTCGACTAGCGGATTCCTACAATGAGCAGTTCTTC.